The sequence of this T cell receptor (beta chain) was determined in a study of T cells in localized non-small cell lung cancer. The CDR3 totals 17 residues. The V end was cut by 7 bases, the J end by 4 bases, with 25 bases between. Per the germline V gene, CDR1 is LNHDA and CDR2 is SQIVND (reference sequence). General study findings and limits: Measurement of T cell clonality placed uninvolved adjacent lung highest, above the level in tumor. Adjacent lung exhibited a median of about 50 among the 100 most abundant tumor clones. Longer overall survival associated with higher blood T cell density; shorter survival with higher adjacent-lung clonality.

A note on this clone: Its cognate antigen is unknown.

The repertoire was sequenced with immunoSEQ multiplex PCR; TCRdb's copy has only in-frame clones and lacks some. The sample contains tens of thousands of clones, around 90% of which appear only once. Source: peripheral blood, taken before any cancer treatment. The origin of this receptor is a female donor at least 60 years old with stage I lung adenocarcinoma. This rearrangement joins TRBV19 to TRBJ1-1, with D uncertain. DNA for the CDR3: TGTGCCAGTACCACCAATGGTGGGGTTAGTGTTTCCACTGAAGCTTTCTTT. Protein product: CASTTNGGVSVSTEAFF.